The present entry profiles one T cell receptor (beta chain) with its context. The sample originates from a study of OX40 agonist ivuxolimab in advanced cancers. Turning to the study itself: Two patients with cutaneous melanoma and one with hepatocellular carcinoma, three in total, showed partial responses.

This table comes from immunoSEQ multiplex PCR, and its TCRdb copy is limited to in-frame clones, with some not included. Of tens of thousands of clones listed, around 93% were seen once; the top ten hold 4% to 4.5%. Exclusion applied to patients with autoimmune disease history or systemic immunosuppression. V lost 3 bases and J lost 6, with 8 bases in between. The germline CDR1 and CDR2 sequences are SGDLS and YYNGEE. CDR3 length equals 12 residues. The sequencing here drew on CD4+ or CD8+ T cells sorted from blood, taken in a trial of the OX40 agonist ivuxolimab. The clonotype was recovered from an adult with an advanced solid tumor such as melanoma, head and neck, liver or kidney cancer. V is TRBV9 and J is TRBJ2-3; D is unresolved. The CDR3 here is CASSDPRDTQYF. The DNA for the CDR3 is TGTGCCAGCAGCGACCCCCGGGATACGCAGTATTTT. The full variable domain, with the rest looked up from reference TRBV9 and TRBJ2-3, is DSGVTQTPKHLITATGQRVTLRCSPRSGDLSVYWYQQSLDQGLQFLIQYYNGEERAKGNILERFSAQQFPDLHSELNLSSLELGDSALYFCASSDPRDTQYFGPGTRLTVL.